The entry below gives a single T cell receptor beta chain sequence along with its context. The source of the sample is a study of long-term antiretroviral therapy in people with HIV. Version v3.0 of the immunoSEQ assay was performed at survey level. The assay was immunoSEQ multiplex PCR, and TCRdb's table has in-frame clones only and misses some. This table has about 24,000 clones, around 86% appearing once. After removal of 1 base from V and 1 base from J, the junction contained 4 bases not matched to a gene. The CDR3 has 18 amino acids. Germline-derived CDR1 and CDR2 are SGHKS and YYEKEE (reference sequence).

This sample comprised unsorted PBMCs, obtained 0.4 years after starting antiretroviral therapy. This TCR came from a man in his fifties or sixties with HIV. This chain links TRBV5-5 with TRBJ2-6; 11 bases line up with TRBD1. CDR3 sequence (DNA): TGTGCCAGCAGCTTGTCCGGGACAGGGGGGTCTGGGGCCAACGTCCTGACTTTC. Protein: CASSLSGTGGSGANVLTF.